A selection of T cell receptor beta chains follows, all from one sample in a study of technical replicates of blood from a few donors. Method: immunoSEQ multiplex PCR; TCRdb's copy keeps in-frame clones and lacks some. The profile shows more than 75,000 clones, almost 97% of them singletons. Sequencing input: T cells isolated from PBMCs. The receptors were sampled from a human donor in good health. Both conserved end residues are part of each CDR3. The D gene is left open where the match is weak. Only some rows state a clone size, as once, few, many or a class for expanded clones.

J gene | V gene | D gene | clone size | CDR3 length | CDR3 DNA | CDR3 protein
TRBJ2-7 | TRBV19 | NA | NA | 14 | TGTGCCAGTAGTATAGGAGTCCGAGACTACGAGCAGTACTTC | CASSIGVRDYEQYF
TRBJ2-1 | TRBV21-1 | NA | NA | 15 | TGTGCCAGCAGCAAAGGGGGCAGCTCCTACAATGAGCAGTTCTTC | CASSKGGSSYNEQFF
TRBJ2-7 | TRBV7-8 | NA | NA | 16 | TGTGCCAGCAGCTTAGCAGGGGGACGGGGATCCTACGAGCAGTACTTC | CASSLAGGRGSYEQYF
TRBJ2-7 | TRBV11-1 | TRBD1 | NA | 12 | TGTGCCAGCAGCAAGGACAGGAACGAGCAGTACTTC | CASSKDRNEQYF
TRBJ2-2 | TRBV6-5 | NA | NA | 14 | TGTGCCAGCAGTTCTACGTCCATACCTACCGAGCTGTTTTTT | CASSSTSIPTELFF
TRBJ2-3 | TRBV10-3 | TRBD2 | NA | 15 | TGTGCCATCGGGGAGGGGTTAATCAGCACAGATACGCAGTATTTT | CAIGEGLISTDTQYF
TRBJ2-3 | TRBV11-3 | TRBD2 | NA | 16 | TGTGCCAGCAGCCCGATCTTCCGGGAGGACACAGATACGCAGTATTTT | CASSPIFREDTDTQYF
TRBJ2-5 | TRBV10-3 | TRBD1 | once | 15 | TGTGCCATCAGTGCAGGGACAGGGGGCGCGGAGACCCAGTACTTC | CAISAGTGGAETQYF
TRBJ2-3 | TRBV13 | TRBD1 | NA | 14 | TGTGCCAGCAGGGGACAGGGTGTAGCAGATACGCAGTATTTT | CASRGQGVADTQYF
TRBJ2-1 | TRBV6-6 | TRBD2 | NA | 16 | TGTGCCAGCAGCCCCGGGACTAGCGGGAGTCCCTATGAGCAGTTCTTC | CASSPGTSGSPYEQFF
TRBJ2-3 | TRBV5-1 | TRBD2 | NA | 16 | TGCGCCAGCAGCTTGGGACTAGCGGGAGAAGCAGATACGCAGTATTTT | CASSLGLAGEADTQYF
TRBJ2-7 | TRBV6-5 | NA | NA | 13 | TGTGCCAGCAGTTATCGGGAATCCTACGAGCAGTACTTC | CASSYRESYEQYF
TRBJ1-2 | TRBV10-3 | NA | NA | 12 | TGTGCCATCAGTGCACAAAACTATGGCTACACCTTC | CAISAQNYGYTF
TRBJ2-7 | TRBV5-8 | TRBD1 | NA | 15 | TGTGCCACCTTTACACCGGGACAGGGACTCTACGAGCAGTACTTC | CATFTPGQGLYEQYF
TRBJ2-3 | TRBV2 | NA | NA | 15 | TGTGCCAGCAGTGAAGTAGTTCCTAGCACAGATACGCAGTATTTT | CASSEVVPSTDTQYF
TRBJ2-7 | TRBV23-1 | NA | NA | 13 | TGCGCCACCCGACCGAGGGGGATTTACGAGCAGTACTTC | CATRPRGIYEQYF
TRBJ2-7 | TRBV10-3 | TRBD1 | NA | 15 | TGTGCCATCAGTGAGTCCTGGACAGGGGGAGGCGAGCAGTACTTC | CAISESWTGGGEQYF
TRBJ2-7 | TRBV19 | NA | NA | 14 | TGTGCCAGTAGTATAGGAAGAGGCCCCTACGAGCAGTACTTC | CASSIGRGPYEQYF
TRBJ1-5 | TRBV7-9 | NA | NA | 13 | TGTGCCAGCAGCTTAGCTGAGAATCAGCCCCAGCATTTT | CASSLAENQPQHF
TRBJ2-1 | TRBV4-3 | NA | NA | 13 | TGCGCCAGCAGCCAAGAGGGATGGGAGAAGCAGTTCTTC | CASSQEGWEKQFF
TRBJ2-7 | TRBV18 | NA | NA | 12 | TGTGCCAGCTCACGACTTAAGTACGAGCAGTACTTC | CASSRLKYEQYF
TRBJ2-1 | TRBV27 | TRBD2 | NA | 14 | TGTGCCAGCAGTTTACAGCGGGAGATCAATGAGCAGTTCTTC | CASSLQREINEQFF
TRBJ2-5 | TRBV5-6 | TRBD2 | NA | 16 | TGTGCCAGCAGCTTGAAAGGGCGGGAGGGCCGGGAGACCCAGTACTTC | CASSLKGREGRETQYF
TRBJ2-3 | TRBV9 | TRBD1 | NA | 16 | TGTGCCAGCAGCCTAGAGACAGGGGCCTTCACAGATACGCAGTATTTT | CASSLETGAFTDTQYF
TRBJ2-7 | TRBV25-1 | NA | NA | 13 | TGTGCCAGCAGTGGAGGACTTATCTACGAGCAGTACTTC | CASSGGLIYEQYF
TRBJ2-7 | TRBV11-2 | NA | NA | 17 | TGTGCCAGCAGCTTAGCTATAACAGGGAGACCCTACTACGAGCAGTACTTC | CASSLAITGRPYYEQYF
TRBJ2-3 | TRBV11-3 | TRBD2 | NA | 15 | TGTGCCAGCAGCCCTAGGACTAGTTACACAGATACGCAGTATTTT | CASSPRTSYTDTQYF
TRBJ2-7 | TRBV5-6 | TRBD1 | NA | 13 | TGTGCCAGCAGCTCTGACAGGGGGTACGAGCAGTACTTC | CASSSDRGYEQYF
TRBJ2-7 | TRBV5-1 | TRBD2 | NA | 17 | TGCGCCAGCAGCTTACGAGACCTGGCCGAGACTAGCGGGGAGCAGTACTTC | CASSLRDLAETSGEQYF
TRBJ2-2 | TRBV27 | TRBD2 | NA | 14 | TGTGCCAGCTCGGGACTAGCGTACACCGGGGAGCTGTTTTTT | CASSGLAYTGELFF
TRBJ2-7 | TRBV7-8 | NA | NA | 16 | TGTGCCAGCAGCTCCGCAAACAGGGGACTGGGCTACGAGCAGTACTTC | CASSSANRGLGYEQYF
TRBJ1-1 | TRBV29-1 | NA | NA | 12 | TGCAGCGTTCGTACAGGGCCCACTGAAGCTTTCTTT | CSVRTGPTEAFF
TRBJ2-4 | TRBV9 | TRBD1 | NA | 14 | TGTGCCAGCAGCCCCCGGACAGGGGAGGACATTCAGTACTTC | CASSPRTGEDIQYF
TRBJ2-7 | TRBV7-2 | TRBD2 | NA | 16 | TGTGCCAGCAGCTTAGTGGCGAGCGGGAGACTGTACGAGCAGTACTTC | CASSLVASGRLYEQYF
TRBJ2-7 | TRBV9 | TRBD1 | NA | 16 | TGTGCCAGCAGCGTAGATTCGGGACAGGTCGTGAACGAGCAGTACTTC | CASSVDSGQVVNEQYF
TRBJ1-1 | TRBV27 | NA | NA | 13 | TGTGCCAGCAGCCTTATCGGGAACACTGAAGCTTTCTTT | CASSLIGNTEAFF
TRBJ1-2 | TRBV7-3 | TRBD1 | NA | 13 | TGTGCCAGCAGCTCGGGACAGAACTATGGCTACACCTTC | CASSSGQNYGYTF
TRBJ1-4 | TRBV28 | NA | NA | 14 | TGTGCCAGCAGGGACGGGAGCCCTAATGAAAAACTGTTTTTT | CASRDGSPNEKLFF
TRBJ2-1 | TRBV12-5 | NA | NA | 13 | TGTGCTAGTGGTACAACTAGATCCAATGAGCAGTTCTTC | CASGTTRSNEQFF
TRBJ2-7 | TRBV2 | TRBD1 | NA | 15 | TGTGCCAGCCGGCGGGACAGGGGAAGTTCGAGCGAGCAGTACTTC | CASRRDRGSSSEQYF
TRBJ2-7 | TRBV7-9 | NA | NA | 12 | TGTGCCAGCAGCGAGCAGGGGAACGAGCAGTACTTC | CASSEQGNEQYF
TRBJ1-5 | TRBV11-2 | NA | once | 14 | TGTGCCAGCAGCTTAGATTCAAGCGGCCAGCCCCAGCATTTT | CASSLDSSGQPQHF
TRBJ2-7 | TRBV5-6 | TRBD1 | NA | 12 | TGTGCCAGCAGCGCTGACAGGGACGAGCAGTACTTC | CASSADRDEQYF
TRBJ2-1 | TRBV29-1 | TRBD1 | NA | 13 | TGCAGCGTTTCAGGGGGCCTCTACAATGAGCAGTTCTTC | CSVSGGLYNEQFF
TRBJ1-2 | TRBV9 | NA | NA | 15 | TGTGCCAGCAGTGCATATACGGTACAGGGCGTAGGCTACACCTTC | CASSAYTVQGVGYTF
TRBJ1-1 | TRBV28 | NA | NA | 12 | TGTGCCAGCAGACTATACAGGGATGAAGCTTTCTTT | CASRLYRDEAFF
TRBJ2-1 | TRBV27 | TRBD2 | NA | 15 | TGTGCCAGCAGTTTCCTCCGGGAGGGAAACAATGAGCAGTTCTTC | CASSFLREGNNEQFF
TRBJ2-7 | TRBV5-6 | TRBD2 | NA | 15 | TGTGCCAGCAGCTTGGGGGCTAGCGGGTTATACGAGCAGTACTTC | CASSLGASGLYEQYF